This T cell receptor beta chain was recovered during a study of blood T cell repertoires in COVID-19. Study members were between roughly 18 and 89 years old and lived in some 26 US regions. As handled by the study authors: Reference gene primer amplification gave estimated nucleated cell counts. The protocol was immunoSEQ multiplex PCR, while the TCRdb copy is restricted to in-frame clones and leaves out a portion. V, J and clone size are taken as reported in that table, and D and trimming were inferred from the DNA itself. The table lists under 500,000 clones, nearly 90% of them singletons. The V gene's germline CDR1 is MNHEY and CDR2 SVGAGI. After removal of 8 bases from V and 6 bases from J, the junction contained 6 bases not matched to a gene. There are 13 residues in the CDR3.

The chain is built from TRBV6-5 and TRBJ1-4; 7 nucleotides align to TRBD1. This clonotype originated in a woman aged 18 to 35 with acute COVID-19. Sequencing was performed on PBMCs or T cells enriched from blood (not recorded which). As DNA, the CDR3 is TGTGCCAGCTCGGACAGGATCGATGAAAAACTGTTTTTT. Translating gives CASSDRIDEKLFF.